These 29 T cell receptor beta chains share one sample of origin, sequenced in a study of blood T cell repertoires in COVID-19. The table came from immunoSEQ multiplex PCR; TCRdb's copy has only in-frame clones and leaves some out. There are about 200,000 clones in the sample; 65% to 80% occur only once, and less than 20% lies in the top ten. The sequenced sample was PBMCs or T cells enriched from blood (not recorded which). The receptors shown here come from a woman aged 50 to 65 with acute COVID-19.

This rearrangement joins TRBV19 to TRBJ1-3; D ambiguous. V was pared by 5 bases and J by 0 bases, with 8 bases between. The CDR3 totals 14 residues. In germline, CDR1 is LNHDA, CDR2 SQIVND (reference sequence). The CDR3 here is CASSRGYSGNTIYF. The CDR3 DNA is TGTGCCAGTAGTCGGGGTTACTCTGGAAACACCATATATTTT.

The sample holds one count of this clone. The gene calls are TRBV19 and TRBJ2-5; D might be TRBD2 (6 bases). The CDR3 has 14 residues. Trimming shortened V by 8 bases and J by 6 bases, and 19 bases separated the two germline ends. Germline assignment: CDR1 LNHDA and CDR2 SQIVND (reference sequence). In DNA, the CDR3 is TGTGCCAGTGGTGCCGGGGGAACTTTGCAGACCCAGTACTTC. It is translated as CASGAGGTLQTQYF.

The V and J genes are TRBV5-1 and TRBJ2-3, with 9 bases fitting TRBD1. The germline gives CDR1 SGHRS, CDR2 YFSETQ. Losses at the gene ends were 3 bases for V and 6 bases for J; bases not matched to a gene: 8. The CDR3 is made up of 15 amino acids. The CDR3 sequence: CASSSQGGTGDTQYF. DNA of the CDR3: TGCGCCAGCAGCTCCCAAGGTGGGACAGGGGATACGCAGTATTTT.

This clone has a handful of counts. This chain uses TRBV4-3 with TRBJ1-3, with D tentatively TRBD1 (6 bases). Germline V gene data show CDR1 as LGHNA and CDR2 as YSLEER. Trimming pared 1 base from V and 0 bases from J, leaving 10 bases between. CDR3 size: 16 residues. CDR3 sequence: CASSQVAGVSGNTIYF. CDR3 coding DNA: TGCGCCAGCAGCCAAGTTGCAGGGGTCTCTGGAAACACCATATATTTT.

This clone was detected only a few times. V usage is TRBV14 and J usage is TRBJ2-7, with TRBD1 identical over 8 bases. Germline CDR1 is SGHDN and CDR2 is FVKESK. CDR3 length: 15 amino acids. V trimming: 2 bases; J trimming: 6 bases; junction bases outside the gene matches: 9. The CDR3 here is CASSQTTTGVGEQYV. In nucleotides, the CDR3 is TGTGCCAGCAGCCAAACTACGACAGGGGTGGGCGAGCAGTACGTC.

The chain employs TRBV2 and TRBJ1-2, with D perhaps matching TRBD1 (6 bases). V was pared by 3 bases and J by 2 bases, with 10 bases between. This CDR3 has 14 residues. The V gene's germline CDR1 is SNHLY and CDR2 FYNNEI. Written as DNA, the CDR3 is TGTGCCAGCAGTGAGGGGGCTTGGAACTATGGCTACACCTTC. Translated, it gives CASSEGAWNYGYTF. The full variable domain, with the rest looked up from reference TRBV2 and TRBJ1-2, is EPEVTQTPSHQVTQMGQEVILRCVPISNHLYFYWYRQILGQKVEFLVSFYNNEISEKSEIFDDQFSVERPDGSNFTLKIRSTKLEDSAMYFCASSEGAWNYGYTFGSGTRLTVV.

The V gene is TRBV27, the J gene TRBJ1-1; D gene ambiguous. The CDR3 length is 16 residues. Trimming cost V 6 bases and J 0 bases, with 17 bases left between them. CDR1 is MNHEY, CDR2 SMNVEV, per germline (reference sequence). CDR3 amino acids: CASRSDGGLLNTEAFF. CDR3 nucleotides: TGTGCCAGCAGATCGGACGGAGGCCTTCTGAACACTGAAGCTTTCTTT.

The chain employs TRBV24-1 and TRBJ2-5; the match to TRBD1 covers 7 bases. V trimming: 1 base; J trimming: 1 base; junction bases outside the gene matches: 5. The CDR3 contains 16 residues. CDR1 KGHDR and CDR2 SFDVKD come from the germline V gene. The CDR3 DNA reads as TGTGCCACCAGTGATTTCTCAAGGGGGCCCCAAGAGACCCAGTACTTC. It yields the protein CATSDFSRGPQETQYF.

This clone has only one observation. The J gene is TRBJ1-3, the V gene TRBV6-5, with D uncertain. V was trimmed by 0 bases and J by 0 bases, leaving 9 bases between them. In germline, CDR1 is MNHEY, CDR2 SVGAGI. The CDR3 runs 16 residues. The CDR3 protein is CASSYSCTSSGNTIYF. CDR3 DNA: TGTGCCAGCAGTTACTCGTGTACCAGCTCTGGAAACACCATATATTTT.

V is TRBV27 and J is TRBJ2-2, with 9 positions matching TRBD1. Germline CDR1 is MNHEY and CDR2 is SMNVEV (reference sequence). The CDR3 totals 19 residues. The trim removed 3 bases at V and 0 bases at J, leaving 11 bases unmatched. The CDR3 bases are TGTGCCAGCAGTTTGGGACCGGGACAGGGAATTTCGAACACCGGGGAGCTGTTTTTT. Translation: CASSLGPGQGISNTGELFF.

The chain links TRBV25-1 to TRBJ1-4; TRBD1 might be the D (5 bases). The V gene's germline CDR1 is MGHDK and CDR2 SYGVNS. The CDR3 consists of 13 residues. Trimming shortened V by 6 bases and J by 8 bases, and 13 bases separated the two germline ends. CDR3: CASRRGFREKLFF. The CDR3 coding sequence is TGTGCCAGCAGGCGGGGGTTTCGGGAAAAACTGTTTTTT.

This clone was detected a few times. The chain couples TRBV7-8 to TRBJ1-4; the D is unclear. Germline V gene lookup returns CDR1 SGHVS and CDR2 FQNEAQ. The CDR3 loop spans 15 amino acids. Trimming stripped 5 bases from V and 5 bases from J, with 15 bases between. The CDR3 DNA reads TGTGCCAGCAGCCGACGCCCTAACGGGAATGAAAAACTGTTTTTT. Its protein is CASSRRPNGNEKLFF. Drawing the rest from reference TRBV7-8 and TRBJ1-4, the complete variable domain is GAGVSQSPRYKVAKRGQDVALRCDPISGHVSLFWYQQALGQGPEFLTYFQNEAQLDKSGLPSDRFFAERPEGSVSTLKIQRTQQEDSAVYLCASSRRPNGNEKLFFGSGTQLSVL.

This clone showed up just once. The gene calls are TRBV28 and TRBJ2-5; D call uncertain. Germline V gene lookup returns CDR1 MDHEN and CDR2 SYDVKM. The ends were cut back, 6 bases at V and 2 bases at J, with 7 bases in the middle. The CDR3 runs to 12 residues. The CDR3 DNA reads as TGTGCCAGCAGGGCTGATCAAGAGACCCAGTACTTC. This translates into CASRADQETQYF.

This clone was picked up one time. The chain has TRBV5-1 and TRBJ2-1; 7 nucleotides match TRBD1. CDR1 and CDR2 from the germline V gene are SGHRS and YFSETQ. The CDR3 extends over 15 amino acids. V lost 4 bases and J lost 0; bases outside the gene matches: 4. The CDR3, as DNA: TGCGCCAGCAGCCAGGCAGGGGGCTCCTACAATGAGCAGTTCTTC. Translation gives CASSQAGGSYNEQFF.

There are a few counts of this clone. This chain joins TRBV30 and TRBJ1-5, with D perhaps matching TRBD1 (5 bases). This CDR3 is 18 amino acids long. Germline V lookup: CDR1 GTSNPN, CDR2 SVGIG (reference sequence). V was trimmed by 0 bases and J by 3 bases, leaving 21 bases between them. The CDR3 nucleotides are TGTGCCTGGAGTGTAGGAGGTTTGCGGGACCGCACCAATCAGCCCCAGCATTTT. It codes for CAWSVGGLRDRTNQPQHF.

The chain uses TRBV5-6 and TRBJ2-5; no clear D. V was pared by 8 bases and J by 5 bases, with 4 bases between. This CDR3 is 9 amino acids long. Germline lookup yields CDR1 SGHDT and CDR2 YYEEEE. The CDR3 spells CARRETQYF. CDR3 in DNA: TGTGCCAGGCGGGAGACCCAGTACTTC.

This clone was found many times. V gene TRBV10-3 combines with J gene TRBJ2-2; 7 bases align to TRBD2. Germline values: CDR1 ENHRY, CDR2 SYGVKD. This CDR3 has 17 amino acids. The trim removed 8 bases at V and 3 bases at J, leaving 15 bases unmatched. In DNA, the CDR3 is TGTGCCATCCAGGTGGCTAGCGGCTTTTTCGACACCGGGGAGCTGTTTTTT. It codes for CAIQVASGFFDTGELFF.

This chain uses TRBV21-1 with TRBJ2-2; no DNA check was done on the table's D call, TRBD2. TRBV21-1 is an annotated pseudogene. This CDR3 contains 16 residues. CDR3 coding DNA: TGTGCCAGCAGCAAAGAATACCGACGGGTCACCGGGGAGCTGTTTTTT. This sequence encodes CASSKEYRRVTGELFF.

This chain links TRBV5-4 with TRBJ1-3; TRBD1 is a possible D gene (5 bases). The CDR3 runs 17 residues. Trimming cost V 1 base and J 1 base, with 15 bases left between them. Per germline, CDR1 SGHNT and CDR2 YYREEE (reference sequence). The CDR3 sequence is CASSLIGRGPSGNTIYF. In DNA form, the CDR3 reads TGTGCCAGCAGCTTGATTGGGAGGGGACCATCTGGAAACACCATATATTTT. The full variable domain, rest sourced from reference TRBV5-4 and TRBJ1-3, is ETGVTQSPTHLIKTRGQQVTLRCSSQSGHNTVSWYQQALGQGPQFIFQYYREEENGRGNFPPRFSGLQFPNYSSELNVNALELDDSALYLCASSLIGRGPSGNTIYFGEGSWLTVV.

CDR3 protein: CASSGGNQPQHF. The CDR3 DNA follows: TGTGCCAGCAGCGGGGGAAATCAGCCCCAGCATTTT. The rearrangement joins TRBV28 to TRBJ1-5; maybe TRBD1 (5 bases). This CDR3 has 12 amino acids. CDR1 and CDR2 (germline): MDHEN, SYDVKM. V lost 6 bases, J lost 4 bases, and 7 bases lay in between.

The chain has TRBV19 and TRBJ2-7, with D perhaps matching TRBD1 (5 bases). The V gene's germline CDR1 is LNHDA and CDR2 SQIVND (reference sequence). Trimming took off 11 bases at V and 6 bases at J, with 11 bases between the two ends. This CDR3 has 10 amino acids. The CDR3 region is CASGISEQYV. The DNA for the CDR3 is TGTGCCTCAGGGATTAGCGAGCAGTACGTC.

The CDR3 DNA sequence: TGTGCCAGCAGCTTAGTGGGGGGATGGGAAAAACTGTTTTTT. Its protein product is CASSLVGGWEKLFF. The J gene is TRBJ1-4, the V gene TRBV11-2, with D perhaps TRBD1 (5 bases). Deletions cut 1 base from V and 8 bases from J, with 11 bases between. CDR1 and CDR2 from the germline V gene are SGHAT and FQNNGV. This CDR3 region has 14 residues.

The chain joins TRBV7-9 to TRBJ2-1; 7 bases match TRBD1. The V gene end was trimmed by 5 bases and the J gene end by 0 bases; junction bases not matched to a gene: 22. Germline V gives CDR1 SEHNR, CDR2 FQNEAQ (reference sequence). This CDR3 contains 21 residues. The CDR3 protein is CASSNRRLRLGQNSSYNEQFF. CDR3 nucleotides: TGTGCCAGCAGCAATAGGAGGCTACGGTTGGGACAGAATAGCTCCTACAATGAGCAGTTCTTC.

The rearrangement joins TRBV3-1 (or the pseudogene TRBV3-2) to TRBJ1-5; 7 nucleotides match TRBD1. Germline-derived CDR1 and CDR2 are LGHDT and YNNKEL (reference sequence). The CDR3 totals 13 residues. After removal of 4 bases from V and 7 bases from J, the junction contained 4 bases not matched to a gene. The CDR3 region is CASSLTTGQPQHF. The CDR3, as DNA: TGTGCCAGCAGCCTTACGACAGGGCAGCCCCAGCATTTT.

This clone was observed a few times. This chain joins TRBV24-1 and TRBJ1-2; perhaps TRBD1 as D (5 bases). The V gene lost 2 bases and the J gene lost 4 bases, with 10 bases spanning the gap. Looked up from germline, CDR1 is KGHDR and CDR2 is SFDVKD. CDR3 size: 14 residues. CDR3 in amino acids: CATSDSRRGYGYTF. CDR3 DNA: TGTGCCACCAGTGATTCCAGGAGGGGCTATGGCTACACCTTC.

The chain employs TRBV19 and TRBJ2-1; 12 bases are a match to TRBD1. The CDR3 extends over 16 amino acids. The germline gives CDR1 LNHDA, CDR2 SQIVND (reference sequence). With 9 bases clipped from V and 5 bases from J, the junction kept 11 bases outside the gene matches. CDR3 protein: CASTREGQGAHNEQFF. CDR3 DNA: TGTGCCAGCACACGAGAGGGACAGGGGGCCCACAATGAGCAGTTCTTC.

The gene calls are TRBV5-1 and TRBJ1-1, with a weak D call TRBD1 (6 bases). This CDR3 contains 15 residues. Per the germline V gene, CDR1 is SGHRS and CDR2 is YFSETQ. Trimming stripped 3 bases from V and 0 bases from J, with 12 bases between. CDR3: CASSWTGQMNTEAFF. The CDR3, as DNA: TGCGCCAGCAGCTGGACTGGACAGATGAACACTGAAGCTTTCTTT.

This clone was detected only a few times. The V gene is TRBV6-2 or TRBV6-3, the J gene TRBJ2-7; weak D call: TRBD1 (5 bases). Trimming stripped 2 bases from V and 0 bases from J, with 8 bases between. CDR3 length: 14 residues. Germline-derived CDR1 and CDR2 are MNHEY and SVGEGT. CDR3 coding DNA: TGTGCCAGCAGTTACGGGGCGAGCTCCTACGAGCAGTACGTC. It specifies CASSYGASSYEQYV.

CDR3 in DNA: TGTGCCAGCAGCCGAGAAGAGACCCAGTACTTC. Its translation is CASSREETQYF. The V call is TRBV7-9, the J call TRBJ2-5; no definite D call. Per the germline V gene, CDR1 is SEHNR and CDR2 is FQNEAQ (reference sequence). The V end was cut by 5 bases, the J end by 3 bases, with 4 bases between. The CDR3 runs to 11 residues.